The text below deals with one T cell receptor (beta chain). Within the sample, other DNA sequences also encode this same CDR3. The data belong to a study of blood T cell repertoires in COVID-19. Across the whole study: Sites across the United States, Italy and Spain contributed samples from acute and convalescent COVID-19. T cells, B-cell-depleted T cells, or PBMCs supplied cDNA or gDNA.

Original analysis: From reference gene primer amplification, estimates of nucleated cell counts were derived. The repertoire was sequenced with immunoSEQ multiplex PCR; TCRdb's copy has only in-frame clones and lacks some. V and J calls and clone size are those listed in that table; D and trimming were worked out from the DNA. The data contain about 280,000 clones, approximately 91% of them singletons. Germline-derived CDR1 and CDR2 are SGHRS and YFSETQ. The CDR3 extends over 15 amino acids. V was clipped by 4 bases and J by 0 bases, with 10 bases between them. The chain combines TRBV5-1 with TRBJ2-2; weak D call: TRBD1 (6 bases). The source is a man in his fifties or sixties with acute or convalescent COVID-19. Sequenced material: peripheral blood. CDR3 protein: CASSPGTTNTGELFF. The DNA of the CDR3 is TGCGCCAGCAGCCCCGGGACAACGAACACCGGGGAGCTGTTTTTT.